This T cell receptor (beta chain) was identified during a study of blood T cell repertoires in COVID-19. About the study: Some COVID-19 samples were acute and others convalescent; all came from the United States, Italy and Spain.

Generated by immunoSEQ multiplex PCR, the TCRdb table keeps only in-frame clones and is missing some. The sample lists nearly 80,000 clones, roughly 80% occurring once. The CDR3 extends over 16 amino acids. Trimming pared 2 bases from V and 0 bases from J, leaving 11 bases between. Germline lookup yields CDR1 SGHNT and CDR2 YENEEA. Sequencing was performed on peripheral blood. This chain joins TRBV11-3 and TRBJ2-1; D not certain. This receptor was obtained from a woman in her seventies with acute or convalescent COVID-19. The DNA of the CDR3 is TGTGCCAGCAGCTTACAGGCATTGAGCTCCTACAATGAGCAGTTCTTC. It translates to CASSLQALSSYNEQFF.